This T cell receptor (beta chain) appears in the sequencing data of a study of beta chain features in type 1 diabetes. Study results and limitations: Whether TCRB rearrangement is influenced by HLA type went unresolved here.

In the case of this clone: The antigen is not known.

Isolated RNA was reverse transcribed in full, so expressed TCRB transcripts were sequenced. TCRdb keeps only in-frame clones here, not all; method: immunoSEQ multiplex PCR. This sample carries 900,000 or so clones, 17% of them seen once, and the ten largest clones take 0.023%. Trimming took off 0 bases at V and 8 bases at J, with 9 bases between the two ends. The CDR3 totals 13 residues. The V gene's germline CDR1 is SGHRS and CDR2 YFSETQ. The rearrangement links TRBV5-1 to TRBJ1-5, with D unclear. This receptor was obtained from a woman aged 18-29 years in good health. The specimen sequenced was naive CD4+ T cells from blood. CDR3 residues: CASSLAPSEPQHF. CDR3 nucleotides: TGCGCCAGCAGCTTGGCTCCGTCGGAGCCCCAGCATTTT.